These T cell receptor beta chains were read from a single sample in a study of glioma-infiltrating T cells. TCRdb re-analysed the multiplex PCR reads in MiXCR, keeping a single row per CDR3 protein. The table has 20,000 to 25,000 distinct CDR3 sequences, roughly 24% seen once. The sequenced material came from glioma tissue, nonneoplastic brain tissue, or PBMCs (not recorded which). The source of these receptors is a human donor with low-grade glioma or glioblastoma, undergoing nonglioma brain surgery, or in good health (not recorded which). Both conserved end residues are part of each CDR3. The order of the fields is J gene, CDR3 length, clone size, D gene, V gene, CDR3 DNA, CDR3 protein. The D gene is left open where the match is weak. Some rows have no size entry. The others give once, few or many, or a class for an expanded clone.

J: TRBJ2-1; length: 16; size: many; D: .; V: TRBV15; DNA: TGTGCCACCAGCAGAGACTCTAGGGGGGCGGTTAATGAGCAGTTCTTC; CDR3: CATSRDSRGAVNEQFF
J: TRBJ1-1; length: 15; size: few; D: .; V: TRBV5-4; DNA: TGTGCCCGCAGCTTGGTAACAGGGAGAAACACTGAAGCTTTCTTT; CDR3: CARSLVTGRNTEAFF
J: TRBJ2-3; length: 17; size: many; D: TRBD2; V: TRBV10-3; DNA: TGTGCCATCAGTGAGTATGGGACTAGCGGGGTTGGAGATACGCAGTATTTT; CDR3: CAISEYGTSGVGDTQYF
J: TRBJ2-1; length: 13; size: few; D: .; V: TRBV11-2; DNA: TGTGCCAGCAGACAGGGACCGACCAATGAGCAGTTCTTC; CDR3: CASRQGPTNEQFF
J: TRBJ2-7; length: 11; size: few; D: .; V: TRBV12-3/TRBV12-4; DNA: TGTGCCAGCAGTTTTACCTACGAGCAGTACTTC; CDR3: CASSFTYEQYF
J: TRBJ2-1; length: 15; size: few; D: TRBD1; V: TRBV14; DNA: TGTGCCAGCAGCCCTCCCTGGACAGGCTACAATGAGCAGTTCTTC; CDR3: CASSPPWTGYNEQFF
J: TRBJ1-2; length: 12; size: medium-sized; D: .; V: TRBV27; DNA: TGTGCCAGCAGTTTTCAGGGCTATGGCTACACCTTC; CDR3: CASSFQGYGYTF
J: TRBJ2-3; length: 17; size: many; D: TRBD2; V: TRBV4-2; DNA: TGTGCCAGCAGCCAAGACCACCTAGCGGAGACCACAGATACGCAGTATTTT; CDR3: CASSQDHLAETTDTQYF
J: TRBJ2-1; length: 11; size: medium-sized; D: .; V: TRBV20-1; DNA: TGCAGTGCTAGGTTTGGCGAAGAGCAGTTCTTC; CDR3: CSARFGEEQFF
J: TRBJ2-7; length: 11; size: many; D: .; V: TRBV20-1; DNA: TGCAGTGCTATCGGGAATTACGAGCAGTACTTC; CDR3: CSAIGNYEQYF
J: TRBJ1-4; length: 14; size: many; D: .; V: TRBV20-1; DNA: TGCAGTGCTCCGAAGGGGGGGGGAAACGAAAAACTGTTTTTT; CDR3: CSAPKGGGNEKLFF
J: TRBJ1-6; length: 12; size: medium-sized; D: .; V: TRBV2; DNA: TGTGCCAGCAGGACCGACAATTCACCCCTCCACTTT; CDR3: CASRTDNSPLHF
J: TRBJ2-2; length: 16; size: .; D: .; V: TRBV7-6; DNA: TGTGCCAGCAACTGGGGGGGCTCGTCGGGCACCGGGGAGCTGTTTTTT; CDR3: CASNWGGSSGTGELFF
J: TRBJ2-5; length: 17; size: many; D: .; V: TRBV20-1; DNA: TGCAGTGCTAGAGATACAAGAGTTCAGGCGGTGAGGGAGACCCAGTACTTC; CDR3: CSARDTRVQAVRETQYF
J: TRBJ1-2; length: 14; size: many; D: .; V: TRBV28; DNA: TGTGCCAGCAGTTTAAGCTCGTATAACTATGGCTACACCTTC; CDR3: CASSLSSYNYGYTF
J: TRBJ1-6; length: 15; size: many; D: .; V: TRBV15; DNA: TGTGCCACCAGCAGAGATAGTTTCGGGGAATCACCCCTCCACTTT; CDR3: CATSRDSFGESPLHF
J: TRBJ2-7; length: 15; size: many; D: .; V: TRBV14; DNA: TGTGCCAGCAGCCAAAGGGACGGTAATTTCTACGAGCAGTACTTC; CDR3: CASSQRDGNFYEQYF
J: TRBJ1-6; length: 12; size: many; D: .; V: TRBV7-9; DNA: TGTGCCAGCAGCGCTGACGGATCACCCCTCCACTTT; CDR3: CASSADGSPLHF
J: TRBJ1-5; length: 17; size: many; D: TRBD1; V: TRBV6-2/TRBV6-3; DNA: TGTGCCAGCAGTTACTCGCACCTAGGACAGGACAATCAGCCCCAGCATTTT; CDR3: CASSYSHLGQDNQPQHF
J: TRBJ2-2; length: 14; size: .; D: .; V: TRBV7-3; DNA: TGTGCCAGCAGTGTTTCTCACGGCACCGGGGAGCTGTTTTTT; CDR3: CASSVSHGTGELFF
J: TRBJ2-1; length: 15; size: .; D: TRBD2; V: TRBV6-2/TRBV6-3; DNA: TGCGCCAGCAGTCGTCGGGGACTAGGATTTAATGAGCAGTTCTTC; CDR3: CASSRRGLGFNEQFF
J: TRBJ1-5; length: 15; size: .; D: TRBD1; V: TRBV12-3/TRBV12-4; DNA: TGTGCCAGCAGTTTAGTTGGGACAGGGAATCAGCCCCAGCATTTT; CDR3: CASSLVGTGNQPQHF
J: TRBJ2-7; length: 18; size: few; D: TRBD2; V: TRBV20-1; DNA: TGCAGTGCTAGAGCTACAGACTGGCCGGGACTAGCGCCCTACGAGCAGTACTTC; CDR3: CSARATDWPGLAPYEQYF
J: TRBJ2-1; length: 15; size: .; D: TRBD2; V: TRBV4-1; DNA: TGCGCCAGCAGCCCGGGATTACGGGGAGGGAATAAGCAGTTCTTC; CDR3: CASSPGLRGGNKQFF
J: TRBJ1-2; length: 14; size: .; D: TRBD1; V: TRBV6-2/TRBV6-3; DNA: TGTGCCAGCAGTTGGGGACAGACCGACTATGGCTACACCTTC; CDR3: CASSWGQTDYGYTF
J: TRBJ2-1; length: 17; size: many; D: .; V: TRBV12-3/TRBV12-4; DNA: TGTGCCAGCAGTTCTGCCCTAAGCGTCATCTCCTACAATGAGCAGTTCTTC; CDR3: CASSSALSVISYNEQFF
J: TRBJ2-7; length: 15; size: many; D: TRBD1; V: TRBV27; DNA: TGTGCCAGCAATCCGTACAGGGGGCGAAATGGGGAGCAGTACTTC; CDR3: CASNPYRGRNGEQYF
J: TRBJ2-3; length: 14; size: many; D: .; V: TRBV7-2; DNA: TGTGCCAGCAGCTTAGGGACATGGGCAGATACGCAGTATTTT; CDR3: CASSLGTWADTQYF
J: TRBJ1-1; length: 16; size: many; D: .; V: TRBV28; DNA: TGTGCCAGCAGTTTAGATACTCAGGAAAGGCTCACTGAAGCTTTCTTT; CDR3: CASSLDTQERLTEAFF
J: TRBJ2-7; length: 14; size: .; D: .; V: TRBV28; DNA: TGTGCCAGCACCACTCAATTAGGGCGCTCCAAGCAGTACTTC; CDR3: CASTTQLGRSKQYF
J: TRBJ2-3; length: 15; size: many; D: .; V: TRBV28; DNA: TGTGCCAGCAGTCGGACAGTCCCTAGCACAGATACGCAGTATTTT; CDR3: CASSRTVPSTDTQYF
J: TRBJ2-1; length: 12; size: many; D: .; V: TRBV5-5; DNA: TGTGCCAGCAGCTTCACCCTCAATGAGCAGTTCTTC; CDR3: CASSFTLNEQFF
J: TRBJ2-3; length: 14; size: .; D: TRBD1; V: TRBV6-1; DNA: TGTGCCAGCAGAAGGACAGGGGGTAAAGATACGCAGTATTTT; CDR3: CASRRTGGKDTQYF
J: TRBJ2-1; length: 14; size: .; D: TRBD1; V: TRBV18; DNA: TGTGCCAGCTCGCTAGGACAGGGAATTGATGAGGAGTTCTTC; CDR3: CASSLGQGIDEEFF
J: TRBJ2-7; length: 14; size: few; D: .; V: TRBV19; DNA: TGTGCCAGTAGTCCCTGGACAGATTCCTACGAGCAGTACTTC; CDR3: CASSPWTDSYEQYF
J: TRBJ2-7; length: 14; size: .; D: .; V: TRBV10-3; DNA: TGTGCCATCAGTGAACGGGGGACGGAGGGGGAGCAGTACTTC; CDR3: CAISERGTEGEQYF
J: TRBJ2-7; length: 15; size: .; D: TRBD2; V: TRBV9; DNA: TGTGCCAGCAGCGGTAGCGGGGGGCTTGGAGTCGAGCAGTACTTC; CDR3: CASSGSGGLGVEQYF
J: TRBJ2-5; length: 14; size: few; D: .; V: TRBV6-1; DNA: TGTGCCAGCGGAGGACAGCCAGTTCAAGAGACCCAGTACTTC; CDR3: CASGGQPVQETQYF
J: TRBJ2-1; length: 15; size: many; D: .; V: TRBV7-9; DNA: TGTGCCAGCGGACCAGGGACTCCCTTCGACAATGAGCAGTTCTTC; CDR3: CASGPGTPFDNEQFF
J: TRBJ2-7; length: 12; size: many; D: .; V: TRBV6-1; DNA: TGTGCCAGCAGGGACAGTAACTACGAGCAGTACTTC; CDR3: CASRDSNYEQYF
J: TRBJ2-1; length: 16; size: .; D: .; V: TRBV12-3/TRBV12-4; DNA: TGTGCCAGCAGTACCACGTCCCGCCCAAACGTCAATGAGCAGTTCTTC; CDR3: CASSTTSRPNVNEQFF
J: TRBJ2-7; length: 14; size: many; D: .; V: TRBV6-2/TRBV6-3; DNA: TGTGCCAGCAGTTCGACGGGGATCCCCTACGAGCAGTACTTC; CDR3: CASSSTGIPYEQYF
J: TRBJ2-5; length: 15; size: many; D: TRBD1; V: TRBV25-1; DNA: TGTGCCAGCAGTGAATCTTCAGGGGGCGCGGAGACCCAGTACTTC; CDR3: CASSESSGGAETQYF
J: TRBJ1-3; length: 15; size: .; D: .; V: TRBV4-3; DNA: TGCGCCAGTCCTGGGACACCACCCTCTGGAAACACCATATATTTT; CDR3: CASPGTPPSGNTIYF
J: TRBJ2-5; length: 16; size: many; D: .; V: TRBV4-2; DNA: TGTGCCAGCAGCCCCCGATGGGCAGGAGAAGACGAGACCCAGTACTTC; CDR3: CASSPRWAGEDETQYF
J: TRBJ1-1; length: 15; size: few; D: .; V: TRBV5-4; DNA: TGTGCCAGCAGCTTGGTAACAGGGAGAAACACTGAAGCTTTCTTT; CDR3: CASSLVTGRNTEAFF
J: TRBJ2-1; length: 13; size: .; D: TRBD1; V: TRBV10-3; DNA: TGTGCCAAAACCGGGACAGGTTACAATGAGCAGTTCTTC; CDR3: CAKTGTGYNEQFF
J: TRBJ2-1; length: 12; size: .; D: .; V: TRBV6-1; DNA: TGTGCCAGCAGTCCGTCAGTCTATGAGCAGTTCTTC; CDR3: CASSPSVYEQFF
J: TRBJ1-4; length: 14; size: few; D: .; V: TRBV11-2; DNA: TGTGCCAGCAAAGGTCGGGGGCTAAATGAAAAACTGTTTTTT; CDR3: CASKGRGLNEKLFF
J: TRBJ2-1; length: 15; size: .; D: .; V: TRBV11-3; DNA: TGTGCCAGCAGCGGCGTGGGGCTATCCTACAATGAGCAGTTCTTC; CDR3: CASSGVGLSYNEQFF